These 20 T cell receptor beta chains originate from one sample sequenced in a study of CD8+CD57+ T cells in acquired aplastic anemia. CDR3 and TCR beta VDJ profiling relied on genomic DNA as the template. TCRdb redid the calling of the reads with MiXCR, one entry per CDR3 protein. The data hold 150,000 to 200,000 distinct CDR3 sequences, with approximately 48% observed a single time. CD8+CD57+ cell expansion had been shown by flow cytometry in patients chosen for sequencing. The sequenced sample consisted of sorted CD4+, CD8+, or CD8+CD57+ T cells (not recorded which) from PBMCs. These receptors originate from a human donor with aplastic anemia.

V gene TRBV24-1 combines with J gene TRBJ2-1; no clear D gene. Germline loops: CDR1 KGHDR, CDR2 SFDVKD. The CDR3 totals 14 residues. Trimming removed 6 bases at V and 2 bases at J, with 10 bases between. CDR3 sequence reads: CATSTAGTYNEQFF. CDR3 in DNA: TGTGCCACCAGTACCGCCGGCACCTACAATGAGCAGTTCTTC.

Details on this clonotype: At one of its ends the junction is not consistent with the germline gene, which may arise from a read error. V gene TRBV6-1 combines with J gene TRBJ2-7; the D call may be TRBD1 or TRBD2 (5 bases each). There are 13 residues in the CDR3. Germline loops: CDR1 MNHNS, CDR2 SASEGT. CDR3 DNA: TGTGCCTGCAGGCCGGGACCCAGGTACGAGCAGTACTTC. It encodes CACRPGPRYEQYF.

The chain combines TRBV29-1 with TRBJ1-2; D is ambiguous. The germline CDR1 and CDR2 sequences are SQVTM and ANQGSEA. This CDR3 comprises 13 residues. Trimming cost V 7 bases and J 6 bases, with 18 bases left between them. The CDR3 loop reads CSARIGRANGYTF. The CDR3, as DNA: TGCAGCGCCCGAATAGGTAGGGCTAATGGCTACACCTTC. The whole variable domain, remainder taken from reference TRBV29-1 and TRBJ1-2, is SAVISQKPSRDICQRGTSLTIQCQVDSQVTMMFWYRQQPGQSLTLIATANQGSEATYESGFVIDKFPISRPNLTFSTLTVSNMSPEDSSIYLCSARIGRANGYTFGSGTRLTVV.

A note on this clonotype: This may be a read error, as it is one base from a much larger clone. The V gene is TRBV28, the J gene TRBJ1-2; 9 bases agree with TRBD1. The germline V gene encodes CDR1 MDHEN and CDR2 SYDVKM. CDR3 size: 13 residues. As DNA, the CDR3 is TGTGCCAGCGGACAAGGACAGGGGTATGACTACACCTTC. Translating gives CASGQGQGYDYTF.

This clonotype was seen more than once but under ten times. The rearrangement links TRBV10-3 to TRBJ2-7; perhaps TRBD2 as D (5 bases). Germline CDR1 reads ENHRY; CDR2 reads SYGVKD. Trimming took 10 bases from V and 3 from J, leaving 19 bases between them. This CDR3 comprises 14 residues. As DNA, the CDR3 is TGTGCCACCGTTCTCGGGGATCACTACTACGAGCAGTACTTC. Its translation is CATVLGDHYYEQYF.

This clonotype was seen many times. The chain recombines TRBV7-9 with TRBJ2-5; D could derive from TRBD1 or TRBD2 (5 bases each). Germline V gene sequence: CDR1 SEHNR, CDR2 FQNEAQ (reference sequence). CDR3 length: 14 residues. The V end was cut by 6 bases, the J end by 4 bases, with 15 bases between. This CDR3 reads CASRGLAVGETQYF. The CDR3 DNA sequence: TGTGCCAGCAGGGGGCTAGCAGTGGGAGAGACCCAGTACTTC.

The sample holds many counts of this clonotype. The chain is built from TRBV2 and TRBJ2-4, with 9 bases identical to TRBD1. Germline V gene sequence: CDR1 SNHLY, CDR2 FYNNEI. The V gene end was trimmed by 7 bases and the J gene end by 8 bases; junction bases not matched to a gene: 9. This CDR3 has 14 residues. The CDR3 nucleotides read TGTGCCAGCATGACGGACAGGGGAGTGGACATTCAGTACTTC. Amino acids: CASMTDRGVDIQYF.

The J gene is TRBJ2-7, the V gene TRBV7-6; possibly TRBD2 for D (6 bases). Trimming left V 0 bases short and J 3 bases short, with 15 bases between. The CDR3 has 16 amino acids. Germline CDR1 and CDR2: SGHVS and FNYEAQ. DNA for the CDR3: TGTGCCAGCAGCTTAGCGCGTAGCGGCGGTATCTACGAGCAGTACTTC. It yields the protein CASSLARSGGIYEQYF.

This clonotype occurred many times. The chain employs TRBV2 and TRBJ1-3, with D possibly TRBD1 on 6 matching bases. CDR3 length: 13 amino acids. Germline CDR1 reads SNHLY; CDR2 reads FYNNEI. Trimming stripped 7 bases from V and 4 bases from J, with 11 bases between. CDR3 sequence: CASKKGEGNTIYF. For the CDR3, the DNA is TGTGCCAGCAAGAAGGGGGAGGGAAACACCATATATTTT. The whole variable domain, remainder taken from reference TRBV2 and TRBJ1-3, is EPEVTQTPSHQVTQMGQEVILRCVPISNHLYFYWYRQILGQKVEFLVSFYNNEISEKSEIFDDQFSVERPDGSNFTLKIRSTKLEDSAMYFCASKKGEGNTIYFGEGSWLTVV.

To note about this clonotype: An end of the junction differs from the germline gene, which may be a read error. This rearrangement joins TRBV7-3 to TRBJ2-2; D remains ambiguous. This CDR3 is 14 amino acids long. Germline V gene data show CDR1 as SGHTA and CDR2 as FQGTGA. The CDR3 bases are TGTGCCAGCAGGTTAAGGGCCGGGCCCGGGGAGCTGTTTTTT. Protein sequence: CASRLRAGPGELFF.

CDR3 nucleotides: TGTGCCAGCAGTGTGAGTACTGGGAAGATACTGTTTTTT. Protein product: CASSVSTGKILFF. The chain carries TRBV12-3 or TRBV12-4 and TRBJ1-4; D is unclear. V gave up 5 bases and J gave up 13 bases, with 17 bases separating them. The CDR3 contains 13 residues.

The chain recombines TRBV6-5 with TRBJ2-7; 10 nucleotides align to TRBD2. The V gene end was trimmed by 4 bases and the J gene end by 6 bases; junction bases not matched to a gene: 6. CDR3 length: 14 amino acids. Germline V gives CDR1 MNHEY, CDR2 SVGAGI. In nucleotides, the CDR3 is TGTGCCAGCAGTTTAGGCCTAGCGGGAGCCGAGCAGTACTTC. Translating it yields CASSLGLAGAEQYF.

In its sample, this clonotype was seen many times. The chain has TRBV20-1 and TRBJ2-3, with 13 bases lining up with TRBD2. Germline V gene data show CDR1 as DFQATT and CDR2 as SNEGSKA (reference sequence). The CDR3 consists of 15 residues. Trimming cost V 3 bases and J 9 bases; bases outside gene matches: 9. CDR3 coding DNA: TGCAGTGCTAGCCGTACTAGCGGGGGGGCCGGGACGCAGTATTTT. This encodes CSASRTSGGAGTQYF.

This chain connects TRBV15 to TRBJ2-3; D gene unclear. V lost 1 base to trimming and J lost 0 bases, with 8 bases between them. This CDR3 has 15 residues. The V gene's germline CDR1 is LNHNV and CDR2 YYDKDF (reference sequence). CDR3 in amino acids: CATSRVSSSTDTQYF. CDR3 coding DNA: TGTGCCACCAGCAGAGTGTCATCTAGCACAGATACGCAGTATTTT.

The chain uses TRBV4-2 and TRBJ1-1, with D perhaps matching TRBD1 (5 bases). The CDR3 spans 11 residues. Trimming took 5 bases from V and 8 from J, leaving 9 bases between them. Germline loops: CDR1 LGHNA, CDR2 YNFKEQ. The CDR3 here is CASSFRTEAFF. The CDR3 DNA reads TGTGCCAGCAGCTTTAGGACAGAAGCTTTCTTT.

This rearrangement joins TRBV27 to TRBJ2-7, with 10 nucleotides matching TRBD1. The germline V gene encodes CDR1 MNHEY and CDR2 SMNVEV (reference sequence). The CDR3 is 15 residues long. After removal of 7 bases from V and 5 bases from J, the junction contained 11 bases not matched to a gene. CDR3 loop: CASKKKDRGKDEQYF. The CDR3 nucleotides read TGTGCCAGCAAGAAAAAGGACAGGGGGAAGGACGAGCAGTACTTC.

This clonotype has ten or more counts. CDR3 in amino acids: CATSREHRLSSGNTIYF. CDR3 DNA: TGTGCCACCAGCAGAGAGCACAGGCTGAGCTCTGGAAACACCATATATTTT. The chain couples TRBV15 to TRBJ1-3, with D perhaps matching TRBD1 (5 bases). Trimming cost V 0 bases and J 0 bases, with 12 bases left between them. Germline V gene data show CDR1 as LNHNV and CDR2 as YYDKDF (reference sequence). The CDR3 runs 17 residues.

This clonotype has at least ten counts. This chain's CDR3 is CASRGGGHSSEEQYF. Here the CDR3 DNA reads TGTGCCAGCAGGGGGGGGGGACATAGTTCAGAAGAGCAGTACTTC. The V call is TRBV12-3 or TRBV12-4, the J call TRBJ2-7; a possible D gene is TRBD2 (7 bases). This CDR3 spans 15 amino acids. Between the trimmed V and J ends, which lost 6 bases and 7 bases, there was a span of 22 bases.

The rearrangement joins TRBV19 to TRBJ1-5, with 7 bases aligning to TRBD1. J was trimmed by 4 bases and V by 5 bases; bases with no gene match: 8. The germline gives CDR1 LNHDA, CDR2 SQIVND (reference sequence). This CDR3 region has 15 residues. CDR3 region: CASSLRQGYNQPQHF. CDR3 nucleotides: TGTGCCAGTAGTTTGCGACAGGGATATAATCAGCCCCAGCATTTT.

The CDR3 region has the DNA TGTGCCAGCAGTGAAGTGGAGGGACGGGATGGCTACACCTTC. This gives the protein CASSEVEGRDGYTF. V gene TRBV6-1 combines with J gene TRBJ1-2; possibly TRBD1 for D (5 bases). The V end was cut by 1 base, the J end by 6 bases, with 12 bases between. Germline V gene data show CDR1 as MNHNS and CDR2 as SASEGT. CDR3 length equals 14 residues.